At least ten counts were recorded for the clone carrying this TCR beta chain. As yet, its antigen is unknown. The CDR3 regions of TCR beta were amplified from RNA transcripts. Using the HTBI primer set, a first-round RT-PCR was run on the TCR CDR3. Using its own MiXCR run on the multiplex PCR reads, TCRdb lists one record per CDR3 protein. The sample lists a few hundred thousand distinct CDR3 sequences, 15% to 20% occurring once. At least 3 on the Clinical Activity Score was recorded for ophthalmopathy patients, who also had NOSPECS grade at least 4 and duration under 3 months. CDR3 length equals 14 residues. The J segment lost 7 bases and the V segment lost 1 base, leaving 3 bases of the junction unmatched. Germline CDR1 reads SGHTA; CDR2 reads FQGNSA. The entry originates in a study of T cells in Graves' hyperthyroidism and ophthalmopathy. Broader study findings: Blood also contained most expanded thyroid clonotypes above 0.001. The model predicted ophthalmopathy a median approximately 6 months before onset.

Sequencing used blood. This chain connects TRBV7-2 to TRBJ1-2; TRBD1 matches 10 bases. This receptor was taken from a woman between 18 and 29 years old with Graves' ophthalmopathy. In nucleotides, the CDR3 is TGTGCCAGCAGCTTAGGGACAGGGGGTTTTGGCTACACCTTC. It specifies CASSLGTGGFGYTF.